One and the same sample provided the 27 T cell receptor beta chains below, sequenced in a study of long-term antiretroviral therapy in people with HIV. The immunoSEQ assay was v3.0, run at survey level. Using immunoSEQ multiplex PCR, the repertoire was profiled, and TCRdb retains in-frame clones only, with some absent. The data hold some 48,000 clones, with around 80% observed a single time. Sequencing used unsorted PBMCs, obtained 0.8 years after starting antiretroviral therapy. These receptor sequences come from a woman younger than 35 with HIV.

This chain links TRBV27 with TRBJ1-5; perhaps TRBD1 as D (5 bases). Trimming pared 6 bases from V and 5 bases from J, leaving 17 bases between. CDR3 length: 15 amino acids. Per the germline V gene, CDR1 is MNHEY and CDR2 is SMNVEV (reference sequence). The CDR3 region is CASSPGRGDHQPQHF. DNA of the CDR3: TGTGCCAGCAGCCCAGGGAGGGGCGACCATCAGCCCCAGCATTTT.

This clone was picked up one time. CDR3 DNA: TGTGCCAGCAGGCTCGCGACAGGGGGCTACGAGCAGTACTTC. This sequence encodes CASRLATGGYEQYF. V gene TRBV27 combines with J gene TRBJ2-7, with 9 bases lining up with TRBD1. The V gene end was trimmed by 6 bases and the J gene end by 3 bases; junction bases not matched to a gene: 6. Germline-derived CDR1 and CDR2 are MNHEY and SMNVEV (reference sequence). The CDR3 covers 14 residues.

The V gene is TRBV29-1, the J gene TRBJ2-7; D gene uncertain. The V gene's germline CDR1 is SQVTM and CDR2 ANQGSEA. Trimming removed 4 bases at V and 5 bases at J, with 9 bases between. The CDR3 has 11 amino acids. For the CDR3, the DNA is TGCAGCGTTGGGACCTTGGACGAGCAGTACTTC. Residues: CSVGTLDEQYF.

The chain combines TRBV4-2 with TRBJ2-7; 8 bases map to TRBD1. This CDR3 comprises 14 residues. Trimming removed 4 bases from V and 2 bases from J; junction bases left unmatched: 4. Germline values: CDR1 LGHNA, CDR2 YNFKEQ. For the CDR3, the DNA is TGTGCCAGCAGCCGGGACAGGCAAACCTACGAGCAGTACTTC. Protein: CASSRDRQTYEQYF.

This chain joins TRBV28 and TRBJ2-5, with 15 nucleotides matching TRBD2. The V gene end was trimmed by 4 bases and the J gene end by 5 bases; junction bases not matched to a gene: 11. This CDR3 region has 18 residues. The germline V gene encodes CDR1 MDHEN and CDR2 SYDVKM. The CDR3 region is CASSSGTSGRRRRETQYF. In DNA, the CDR3 is TGTGCCAGCAGTTCTGGGACTAGCGGGAGGAGGAGGCGGGAGACCCAGTACTTC.

The rearrangement joins TRBV29-1 to TRBJ2-2, with D perhaps matching TRBD1 or TRBD2 (6 bases each). Per the germline V gene, CDR1 is SQVTM and CDR2 is ANQGSEA. The V and J ends lost 4 bases and 5 bases respectively, with 11 bases between them. The CDR3 covers 13 residues. CDR3 region: CSVGGGRTGELFF. The CDR3, as DNA: TGCAGCGTTGGAGGGGGGAGAACCGGGGAGCTGTTTTTT.

The rearrangement joins TRBV7-2 to TRBJ2-1; D ambiguous. The germline V and J ends were trimmed by 5 bases and 2 bases, with 1 base remaining between them. The CDR3 has 11 amino acids. CDR1 is SGHTA and CDR2 is FQGNSA in the germline V gene. The CDR3 nucleotides are TGTGCCAGCAGCCCCTACAATGAGCAGTTCTTC. Its protein is CASSPYNEQFF.

This clone was counted between two and nine times. The gene calls are TRBV27 and TRBJ1-2; no clear D gene. The CDR3 runs to 12 residues. CDR1 and CDR2 from the germline V gene are MNHEY and SMNVEV (reference sequence). With 6 bases removed from V and 0 bases from J, the gap between germline ends came to 5 bases. The DNA of the CDR3 is TGTGCCAGCAGACAGACTAACTATGGCTACACCTTC. This translates into CASRQTNYGYTF.

J is TRBJ2-1 and V is TRBV7-2; 13 bases agree with TRBD2. Trimming removed 5 bases from V and 0 bases from J; junction bases left unmatched: 10. The V gene's germline CDR1 is SGHTA and CDR2 FQGNSA. The CDR3 has 19 residues. The CDR3 here is CASSRPALAGGGSYNEQFF. CDR3 nucleotide sequence: TGTGCCAGCAGCCGTCCGGCACTAGCGGGGGGGGGCTCCTACAATGAGCAGTTCTTC.

The CDR3 sequence is CATSRGGETQYF. The DNA of the CDR3 is TGTGCCACCAGCAGAGGAGGAGAGACCCAGTACTTC. This rearrangement joins TRBV15 to TRBJ2-5; no firm D call. Germline-derived CDR1 and CDR2 are LNHNV and YYDKDF (reference sequence). V dropped 1 base and J dropped 4 bases, with 4 bases sitting between them. CDR3 length equals 12 residues.

This clone has just one count. The rearrangement uses TRBV7-9 and TRBJ2-7; D remains unclear. V was trimmed by 4 bases and J by 3 bases, leaving 19 bases between them. This CDR3 spans 16 amino acids. Germline V lookup: CDR1 SEHNR, CDR2 FQNEAQ (reference sequence). The chain's CDR3 is CASSSNLQSSHYEQYF. The CDR3 DNA follows: TGTGCCAGCAGCTCTAACTTGCAGAGCTCCCACTACGAGCAGTACTTC.

Only one count was recorded for this clone. This chain uses TRBV5-1 with TRBJ2-5, with D possibly being TRBD2 (5 bases). TRBJ2-7 matches the DNA end more closely, so the J call is doubtful. Germline V gives CDR1 SGHRS, CDR2 YFSETQ. This CDR3 comprises 15 residues. CDR3 in amino acids: CASSLEVASYYEQYF. Here the CDR3 DNA reads TGCGCCAGCAGCTTGGAGGTGGCTAGCTACTACGAGCAGTACTTC.

The chain has TRBV6-1 and TRBJ2-1, with 13 bases aligning to TRBD2. The CDR3 is made up of 15 amino acids. Germline V gives CDR1 MNHNS, CDR2 SASEGT. The V segment lost 4 bases and the J segment 7 bases; nucleotides outside the gene matches: 4. The CDR3 nucleotides read TGTGCCAGCAGTGTACTAGCGGGAGGGCCGAATGAGCAGTTCTTC. It translates to CASSVLAGGPNEQFF.

The chain uses TRBV19 and TRBJ2-1; no clear D gene. In germline, CDR1 is LNHDA, CDR2 SQIVND (reference sequence). The CDR3 has 15 amino acids. Trimming stripped 3 bases from V and 1 base from J, with 10 bases between. CDR3 loop: CASSISGISYNEQFF. CDR3 bases: TGTGCCAGTAGTATTTCCGGTATTTCCTACAATGAGCAGTTCTTC.

V gene TRBV28 combines with J gene TRBJ2-5; D not certain. CDR3 length: 15 amino acids. The V and J ends lost 5 bases and 2 bases respectively, with 15 bases between them. Looked up from germline, CDR1 is MDHEN and CDR2 is SYDVKM. CDR3 coding DNA: TGTGCCAGCAGTCGACGTAGGGAACAGCAAGAGACCCAGTACTTC. It yields the protein CASSRRREQQETQYF. Looking up the rest from reference TRBV28 and TRBJ2-5 gives the full variable domain: DVKVTQSSRYLVKRTGEKVFLECVQDMDHENMFWYRQDPGLGLRLIYFSYDVKMKEKGDIPEGYSVSREKKERFSLILESASTNQTSMYLCASSRRREQQETQYFGPGTRLLVL.

V usage is TRBV7-2 and J usage is TRBJ2-7; 11 nucleotides match TRBD2. The CDR3 is 17 amino acids. With V trimmed by 4 bases and J by 7 bases, 15 bases remained unmatched. The germline CDR1 and CDR2 sequences are SGHTA and FQGNSA. CDR3 nucleotide sequence: TGTGCCAGCAGCTCCCCCTTAGCGGGAGGGCCTAGTTGGGAGCAGTACTTC. This sequence encodes CASSSPLAGGPSWEQYF. Complete variable domain (other parts from reference TRBV7-2 and TRBJ2-7): GAGVSQSPSNKVTEKGKDVELRCDPISGHTALYWYRQSLGQGLEFLIYFQGNSAPDKSGLPSDRFSAERTGGSVSTLTIQRTQQEDSAVYLCASSSPLAGGPSWEQYFGPGTRLTVT.

The J gene is TRBJ2-2, the V gene TRBV7-9; tentative D call: TRBD2 (5 bases). Trimming took 6 bases from V and 0 from J, leaving 11 bases between them. Looked up from germline, CDR1 is SEHNR and CDR2 is FQNEAQ (reference sequence). This CDR3 region has 15 residues. The CDR3 coding sequence is TGTGCCAGCAGGGCCGACTACCCGAACACCGGGGAGCTGTTTTTT. Protein: CASRADYPNTGELFF.

This sequence joins TRBV19 and TRBJ2-2, with 9 bases aligning to TRBD2. This CDR3 spans 17 amino acids. Germline values: CDR1 LNHDA, CDR2 SQIVND (reference sequence). The DNA for the CDR3 is TGTGTCCGGCTGGCGGGAGGGCCCAGGGAGAACACCGGGGAGCTGTTTTTT. It specifies CVRLAGGPRENTGELFF.

This chain uses TRBV6-1 with TRBJ2-2; D is unclear. Germline V lookup: CDR1 MNHNS, CDR2 SASEGT. Between the trimmed V and J ends, which lost 2 bases and 4 bases, there was a span of 11 bases. This CDR3 is built from 15 residues. The CDR3 loop is CASSESQSGTGELFF. The CDR3 coding sequence is TGTGCCAGCAGTGAAAGTCAATCGGGCACCGGGGAGCTGTTTTTT.

The chain recombines TRBV4-3 with TRBJ1-4; D uncertain. This CDR3 has 15 amino acids. V was shortened by 0 bases and J by 8 bases, with 13 bases between the two germline ends. CDR1 LGHNA and CDR2 YSLEER come from the germline V gene. This CDR3 reads CASSQEVGRLEKLFF. The CDR3 DNA sequence: TGCGCCAGCAGCCAAGAGGTCGGCCGCCTCGAAAAACTGTTTTTT.

The chain uses TRBV28 and TRBJ1-2; D unclear. Deletions cut 2 bases from V and 4 bases from J, with 2 bases between. Germline-derived CDR1 and CDR2 are MDHEN and SYDVKM. This CDR3 has 11 amino acids. The CDR3 coding sequence is TGTGCCAGCAGTTTAGCCTATGGCTACACCTTC. Translation gives CASSLAYGYTF.

This chain links TRBV11-2 with TRBJ2-7; 7 bases map to TRBD2. J gave up 3 bases and V 1 base, and 6 bases lay outside the gene matches. The CDR3 sequence is 15 residues long. CDR1 and CDR2 (germline): SGHAT, FQNNGV. DNA for the CDR3: TGTGCCAGCAGCTTAGTTCGGGCTAGCGGCTACGAGCAGTACTTC. It specifies CASSLVRASGYEQYF. Supplemented by reference TRBV11-2 and TRBJ2-7, the full variable domain reads EAGVAQSPRYKIIEKRQSVAFWCNPISGHATLYWYQQILGQGPKLLIQFQNNGVVDDSQLPKDRFSAERLKGVDSTLKIQPAKLEDSAVYLCASSLVRASGYEQYFGPGTRLTVT.

The chain has TRBV19 and TRBJ1-1; D uncertain. Trimming took 10 bases from V and 3 from J, leaving 18 bases between them. CDR1 is LNHDA, CDR2 SQIVND, per germline (reference sequence). The CDR3 totals 14 residues. The CDR3 DNA sequence: TGTGCCACCTTAAGGTCCCCCGTGGACACTGAAGCTTTCTTT. Translation gives CATLRSPVDTEAFF. The variable domain in full, with the rest retrieved from reference TRBV19 and TRBJ1-1, is DGGITQSPKYLFRKEGQNVTLSCEQNLNHDAMYWYRQDPGQGLRLIYYSQIVNDFQKGDIAEGYSVSREKKESFPLTVTSAQKNPTAFYLCATLRSPVDTEAFFGQGTRLTVV.

The chain carries TRBV5-8 and TRBJ2-1, with D maybe TRBD2 (7 bases). With 5 bases removed from V and 7 bases from J, the gap between germline ends came to 10 bases. CDR3 length: 12 amino acids. Per germline, CDR1 SGHTS and CDR2 YDEGEE. The DNA of the CDR3 is TGTGCCAGCAGAGGGGGGGAGAATGAGCAGTTCTTC. It translates to CASRGGENEQFF. Using reference TRBV5-8 and TRBJ2-1 for the parts outside the CDR3, the full variable domain is EAGVTQSPTHLIKTRGQQATLRCSPISGHTSVYWYQQALGLGLQFLLWYDEGEERNRGNFPPRFSGRQFPNYSSELNVNALELEDSALYLCASRGGENEQFFGPGTRLTVL.

There are a few counts of this clone. The genes are TRBV7-2 and TRBJ1-1, with a possible D match to TRBD1 (5 bases). This CDR3 is 13 amino acids long. With 2 bases removed from V and 2 bases from J, the gap between germline ends came to 6 bases. Germline V lookup: CDR1 SGHTA, CDR2 FQGNSA. CDR3 loop: CASSLRGNTEAFF. The CDR3, as DNA: TGTGCCAGCAGCTTAAGGGGAAACACTGAAGCTTTCTTT.

This chain connects TRBV6-4 to TRBJ2-6; D is perhaps TRBD2 (6 bases). In germline, CDR1 is MRHNA, CDR2 SNTAGT. V shed 4 bases and J shed 0 bases, with 13 bases lying between them. This CDR3 is built from 17 residues. The CDR3 is CASSVGLFISGANVLTF. For the CDR3, the DNA is TGTGCCAGCAGTGTGGGACTTTTCATCTCTGGGGCCAACGTCCTGACTTTC.

The chain links TRBV7-2 to TRBJ2-7, with unresolved D. The V end was cut by 0 bases, the J end by 4 bases, with 13 bases between. Germline CDR1 SGHTA, CDR2 FQGNSA. This CDR3 comprises 15 residues. The CDR3 sequence is CASSLAAPNEYEQYF. Written as DNA, the CDR3 is TGTGCCAGCAGCTTAGCGGCGCCTAATGAGTACGAGCAGTACTTC.